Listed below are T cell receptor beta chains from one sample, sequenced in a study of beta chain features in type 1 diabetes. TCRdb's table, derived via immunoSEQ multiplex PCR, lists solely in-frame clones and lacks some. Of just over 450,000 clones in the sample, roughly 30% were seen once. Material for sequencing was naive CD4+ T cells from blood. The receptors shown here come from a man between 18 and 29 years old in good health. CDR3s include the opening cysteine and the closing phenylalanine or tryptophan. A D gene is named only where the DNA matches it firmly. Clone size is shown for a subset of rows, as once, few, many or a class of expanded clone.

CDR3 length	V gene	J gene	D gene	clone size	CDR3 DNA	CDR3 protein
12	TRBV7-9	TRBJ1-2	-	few	TGTGCCAGCAGCCCCCAGGGCTATGGCTACACCTTC	CASSPQGYGYTF
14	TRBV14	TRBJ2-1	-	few	TGTGCCAGCAGCCAAGGATTAGGGGTAGGCGAGCAGTTCTTC	CASSQGLGVGEQFF
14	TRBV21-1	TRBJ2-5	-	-	TGTGCCAGCAGCGTTCGGACAGGACAAGAGACCCAGTACTTC	CASSVRTGQETQYF
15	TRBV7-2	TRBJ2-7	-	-	TGTGCCAGCAGCTTAGCGGGCCAGGGGCCCTACGAGCAGTACTTC	CASSLAGQGPYEQYF
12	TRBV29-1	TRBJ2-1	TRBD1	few	TGCAGCGTTGGACAGGGCTACAATGAGCAGTTCTTC	CSVGQGYNEQFF
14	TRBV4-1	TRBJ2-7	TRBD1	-	TGCGCCAGCAGCCATCCCGGGACAGCCTACGAGCAGTACTTC	CASSHPGTAYEQYF
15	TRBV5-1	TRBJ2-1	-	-	TGCGCCAGCAGCTCCACGGGTGTTCCCCTAAATGAGCAGTTCTTC	CASSSTGVPLNEQFF
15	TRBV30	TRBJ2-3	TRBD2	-	TGTGCCTGGAGTGGGGACTACCCTAGCACAGATACGCAGTATTTT	CAWSGDYPSTDTQYF
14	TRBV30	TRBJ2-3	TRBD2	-	TGTGCCTGGAAGCGGGGCCTTAGCACAGATACGCAGTATTTT	CAWKRGLSTDTQYF
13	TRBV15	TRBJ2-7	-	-	TGTGCCACCAGCAGAGAGCGGGACTACGAGCAGTACTTC	CATSRERDYEQYF
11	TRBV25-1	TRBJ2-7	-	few	TGTGCCAGCAGGGTAGCCTACGAGCAGTACTTC	CASRVAYEQYF
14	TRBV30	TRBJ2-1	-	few	TGTGCCTGGAGTGTACGGGCCCCTGAGGATGAGCAGTTCTTC	CAWSVRAPEDEQFF
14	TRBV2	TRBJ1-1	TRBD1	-	TGTGCCAGCAGACTGGACAGGGCGAACACTGAAGCTTTCTTT	CASRLDRANTEAFF
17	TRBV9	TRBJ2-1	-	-	TGTGCCAGCACCCTGTCGGGTAGCTGGGGTGCAGGTAATGAGCAGTTCTTC	CASTLSGSWGAGNEQFF
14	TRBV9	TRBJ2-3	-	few	TGTGCCAGCAGCGTAGTGGCCGTGACAGATACGCAGTATTTT	CASSVVAVTDTQYF
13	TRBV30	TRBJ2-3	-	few	TGTGCCTGGAGTGTAATAGCCCCCGCCACGCAGTATTTT	CAWSVIAPATQYF
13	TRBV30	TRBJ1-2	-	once	TGTGCCGGCCTAATGGGGGTTGTATATGGCTACACCTTC	CAGLMGVVYGYTF
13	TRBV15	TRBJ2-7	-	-	TGTGCCACCAGCAGAGAACCCGACCGTATTCGGTACTTC	CATSREPDRIRYF
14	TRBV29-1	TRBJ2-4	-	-	TGCAGCGTTGAAGGTAGACAAGGCAAAAACATTCAGTACTTC	CSVEGRQGKNIQYF
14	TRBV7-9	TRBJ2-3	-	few	TGTGCCAGCAGCTCGCTAGACAGCACAGATACGCAGTATTTT	CASSSLDSTDTQYF
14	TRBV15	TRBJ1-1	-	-	TGTGCCATCTCTCCAGGGATGTTGAACACTGAAGCTTTCTTT	CAISPGMLNTEAFF
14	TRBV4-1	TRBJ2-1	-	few	TGCGCCAGCAGCCGCGAGAGCTCCTACAATGAGCAGTTCTTC	CASSRESSYNEQFF
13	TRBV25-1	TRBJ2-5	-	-	TGTGCCAGCAGTGGGACACCCCAAGAGACCCAGTACTTC	CASSGTPQETQYF
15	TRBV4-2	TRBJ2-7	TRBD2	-	TGTGCCAGCAGCCGAGCCGGGACTAGCTCATACGAGCAGTACTTC	CASSRAGTSSYEQYF
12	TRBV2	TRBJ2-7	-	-	TGTGCCAGCAGGGCAGACGGCCACGAGCAGTACTTC	CASRADGHEQYF
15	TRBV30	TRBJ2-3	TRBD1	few	TGTGCCTGGAGCGATAAGACAGGGGGCGCAGATACGCAGTATTTT	CAWSDKTGGADTQYF
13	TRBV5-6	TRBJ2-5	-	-	TGTGCCAGCAGCTTGCCGCCCGCGGAGACCCAGTACTTC	CASSLPPAETQYF
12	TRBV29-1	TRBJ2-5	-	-	TGCAGCGTTGTGAGCAGGCTGGAGACCCAGTACTTC	CSVVSRLETQYF
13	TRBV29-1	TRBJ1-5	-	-	TGCAGCGTAGCCGAGGGTGGCAATCAGCCCCAGCATTTT	CSVAEGGNQPQHF
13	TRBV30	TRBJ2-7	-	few	TGTGCCTGGAGTGCCAGCATGGGATACGAGCAGTACTTC	CAWSASMGYEQYF
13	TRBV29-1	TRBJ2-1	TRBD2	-	TGCAGCGTGTGGACTAGCGGGAACAATGAGCAGTTCTTC	CSVWTSGNNEQFF
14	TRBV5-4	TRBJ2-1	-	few	TGTGCCAGCAGCTTGGTGACCCACAGCAATGAGCAGTTCTTC	CASSLVTHSNEQFF
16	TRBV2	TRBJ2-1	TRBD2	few	TGTGCCAGCGGCGGAGAGACTAGCGGGTCGCGAAATGAGCAGTTCTTC	CASGGETSGSRNEQFF
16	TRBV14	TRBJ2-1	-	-	TGTGCCAGCAGCCGTAGGGGGGGGAGCACCTACAATGAGCAGTTCTTC	CASSRRGGSTYNEQFF
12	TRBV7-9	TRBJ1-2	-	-	TGTGCCAGCAGTCCTGACAGCTATGGCTACACCTTC	CASSPDSYGYTF
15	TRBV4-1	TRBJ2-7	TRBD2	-	TGCGCCAGCAGATCAGTAAGCGGGAGTAGATACGAGCAGTACTTC	CASRSVSGSRYEQYF
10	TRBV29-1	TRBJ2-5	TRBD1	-	TGCAGCGGGATCCGGGACAGGCAGTACTTC	CSGIRDRQYF
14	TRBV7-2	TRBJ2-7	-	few	TGTGCCAGCAGCCCTCCGGGTCCGGGACGCGAGCAGTACTTC	CASSPPGPGREQYF
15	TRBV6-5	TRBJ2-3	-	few	TGTGCCAGCAGTAGACTCGGGATTCAGAAAGATACGCAGTATTTT	CASSRLGIQKDTQYF
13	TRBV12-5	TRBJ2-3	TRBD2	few	TGTGCTAGTGGTTTCGCGGGAGCAGATACGCAGTATTTT	CASGFAGADTQYF
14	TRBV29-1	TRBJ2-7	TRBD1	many	TGCAGCGTTGAGGGACAGGGACCCCAAGGCGAGCAGTACTTC	CSVEGQGPQGEQYF
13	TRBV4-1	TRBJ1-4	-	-	TGCGCCAGCAGCCAGACGATTAATGAAAAACTGTTTTTT	CASSQTINEKLFF
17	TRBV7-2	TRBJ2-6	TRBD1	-	TGTGCCAGCAGCCCGCCGGGACAGGCGTCGAGGGCCAACGTCCTGACTTTC	CASSPPGQASRANVLTF
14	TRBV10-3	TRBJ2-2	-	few	TGTGCCATCAGTGAAGGACATAACACCGGGGAGCTGTTTTTT	CAISEGHNTGELFF
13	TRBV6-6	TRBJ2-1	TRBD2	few	TGTGCCAGCAGAGAAACGGGGGGCAATGAGCAGTTCTTC	CASRETGGNEQFF
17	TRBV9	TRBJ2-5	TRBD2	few	TGTGCCAGCAGCGCCGGGACTAGCGGGACTAACCAAGAGACCCAGTACTTC	CASSAGTSGTNQETQYF
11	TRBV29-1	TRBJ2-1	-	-	TGCAGCGGTGCGGGCCGGGATGAGCAGTTCTTC	CSGAGRDEQFF
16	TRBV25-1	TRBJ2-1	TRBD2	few	TGTGCCAGCAGTGACTTTAGACTAGCGGTCTATAATGAGCAGTTCTTC	CASSDFRLAVYNEQFF
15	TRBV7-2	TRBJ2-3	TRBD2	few	TGTGCCAGCAGCCACGGACTAGCCCTCCGGGATACGCAGTATTTT	CASSHGLALRDTQYF
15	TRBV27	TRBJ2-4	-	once	TGTGCCAGCAGTTCGAGACACTCCTCCAAAAACATTCAGTACTTC	CASSSRHSSKNIQYF
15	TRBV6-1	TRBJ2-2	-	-	TGTGCCAGCAGTAGACAGGCGACGAACACCGGGGAGCTGTTTTTT	CASSRQATNTGELFF
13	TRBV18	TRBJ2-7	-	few	TGTGCCAGCTCACCACAGAACACGGCCGAGCAGTACTTC	CASSPQNTAEQYF
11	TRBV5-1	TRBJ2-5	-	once	TGCGCCAGCAGCCTACAGGAGACCCAGTACTTC	CASSLQETQYF
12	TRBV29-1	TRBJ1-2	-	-	TGCAGCGTTCTGATTAGTAACTATGGCTACACCTTC	CSVLISNYGYTF